The subject of this entry is one T cell receptor (beta chain). These data originate in a study of tumour-infiltrating T cells in Burkitt lymphoma. Study background: Survival, overall and progression-free, tracked with productive clonality.

Libraries were prepared by immunoSEQ multiplex PCR; TCRdb keeps only in-frame clonotypes and omits some of them. Of 4,000 to 5,000 clones listed, 16% were seen once; the top ten hold 12% to 15%. The clonotype was recovered from a human donor with diffuse large B-cell lymphoma. Some clones in this sample may be carry-over from other donors' samples. The sample consisted of tumor tissue.

The CDR3 here is CASSQPGQGLAQSSGNTIYF. The CDR3 region has the DNA TGCGCCAGCAGTCAACCGGGACAGGGGCTTGCTCAGAGCTCTGGAAACACCATATATTTT. The V and J genes are TRBV23-1 and TRBJ1-3; 10 bases map to TRBD1. TRBV23-1 is an open reading frame, and its role is uncertain. The CDR3 consists of 20 residues. The V and J ends lost 2 bases and 0 bases, in that order; junction bases with no gene match: 13.